Shown below are 8 T cell receptor beta chains from a single sample sequenced in a study of CD8 T cells in ankylosing spondylitis. Whole-study results and caveats: In ankylosing spondylitis blood, a motif of eight highly homologous TCR beta variants appeared characteristic.

For these receptors, no antigen is known. TCRdb independently ran MiXCR on the 5' RACE reads; one entry per CDR3 protein. The sample consists of about 450,000 distinct CDR3 sequences, about 24% of them appearing once. What was sequenced was blood, either unsorted or a sorted T cell fraction (not recorded which). Receptors were obtained from a male donor with ankylosing spondylitis.

The chain is built from TRBV20-1 and TRBJ2-3; TRBD2 aligns across 10 bases. The CDR3 length is 15 residues. The ends lost 3 bases at V and 3 bases at J; junction bases unmatched: 6. Germline V CDR1 and CDR2: DFQATT, SNEGSKA (reference sequence). For the CDR3, the DNA is TGCAGTGCTAGGGGGAGCGGGAGGGGAACAGATACGCAGTATTTT. Translated, it gives CSARGSGRGTDTQYF.

V is TRBV7-9 and J is TRBJ2-7, with 10 bases aligning to TRBD2. The V segment lost 6 bases and the J segment 10 bases; nucleotides outside the gene matches: 12. Germline values: CDR1 SEHNR, CDR2 FQNEAQ (reference sequence). The CDR3 sequence is 14 residues long. DNA of the CDR3: TGTGCCAGCAGAGACCTAGCGGGAGATGGGCAACAGTACTTC. Translation gives CASRDLAGDGQQYF.

This clonotype was observed at least ten times. The V and J genes are TRBV9 and TRBJ1-5; TRBD1 is a possible D gene (6 bases). Germline V gives CDR1 SGDLS, CDR2 YYNGEE. V lost 3 bases and J 6 bases, leaving 13 bases between the germline ends. There are 14 residues in the CDR3. The CDR3 here is CASSAGGPSQPQHF. The CDR3 nucleotides read TGTGCCAGCAGCGCCGGGGGCCCGAGTCAGCCCCAGCATTTT.

This chain connects TRBV28 to TRBJ2-3, with D possibly TRBD1 on 6 matching bases. The germline CDR1 and CDR2 sequences are MDHEN and SYDVKM. Deletions cut 4 bases from V and 7 bases from J, with 9 bases between. The CDR3 is 12 residues long. The CDR3 region is CASSSTGNTQYF. The DNA for the CDR3 is TGTGCCAGCAGTTCAACAGGGAATACGCAGTATTTT.

This clonotype has just a few counts. An end of the junction does not agree with germline; a read error may underlie this. This chain joins TRBV5-1 and TRBJ2-1; TRBD1 agrees at 12 bases. This CDR3 contains 16 residues. The germline V gene has CDR1 SGHRS and CDR2 YFSETQ. The CDR3 bases are TGCGCCAGCAGCCCGGAGGCCGGGACAGGGGGCAATCAGCAGTTCTTC. It codes for CASSPEAGTGGNQQFF.

A few counts support this clonotype. This chain joins TRBV29-1 and TRBJ2-3; D call uncertain. This CDR3 is built from 12 residues. The germline V gene has CDR1 SQVTM and CDR2 ANQGSEA. V dropped 6 bases and J dropped 9 bases, with 16 bases sitting between them. The CDR3 DNA follows: TGCAGCGTGGGCTCCGCAACGGACACGCAGTATTTT. Translation: CSVGSATDTQYF.

The rearrangement joins TRBV20-1 to TRBJ2-7; TRBD2 matches at 9 bases. After removal of 5 bases from V and 2 bases from J, the junction contained 7 bases not matched to a gene. This CDR3 contains 14 residues. Germline CDR1 reads DFQATT; CDR2 reads SNEGSKA (reference sequence). CDR3 nucleotides: TGCAGTGCTCGTTTAGCGGGAGCAACCTACGAGCAGTACTTC. Amino acids: CSARLAGATYEQYF.

The CDR3 reads CASSLAPGTGELFF. As DNA, the CDR3 is TGTGCCAGCAGTTTAGCGCCTGGTACCGGGGAGCTGTTTTTT. The V and J genes are TRBV12-3 or TRBV12-4 and TRBJ2-2; D uncertain. The CDR3 sequence is 14 residues long. The V gene lost 0 bases and the J gene lost 5 bases, with 7 bases spanning the gap.